The clone carrying this T cell receptor beta chain was found a few times. The CDR3 is 10 residues long. Germline lookup yields CDR1 SQVTM and CDR2 ANQGSEA. V gave up 6 bases and J gave up 9 bases, with 9 bases separating them. These data belong to a study of regulatory T cells in long-lasting Graves disease. Noted time point: newly diagnosed GD, antithyroid drugs for less than 3 months. Following extraction of RNA from PBMCs, that RNA was used to make the TCR library. Graves' disease was diagnosed by American Thyroid Association guidelines. Peripheral blood, at about 10 milliliters, went into EDTA tubes. Assembly of TCR beta libraries relied on iRepertoire HTBI primers together with Arm-PCR of CDR3 regions. TCRdb itself ran the multiplex PCR reads through MiXCR, one entry per CDR3 protein. The repertoire holds roughly 320,000 distinct CDR3 sequences, 16% seen once, with just under 30% in the top ten.

Separately, the same data were catalogued under a study of T cells in Graves' hyperthyroidism and ophthalmopathy. From that second work: The HTBI set primed first-round TCR CDR3 RT-PCR.

The chain links TRBV29-1 to TRBJ2-1; D gene uncertain. The sequence derives from a man aged 40-50 years with Graves disease. The sample here was peripheral blood mononuclear cells (PBMCs), taken at new diagnosis, from a patient treated with antithyroid drugs. The CDR3 loop reads CSVGWGEQFF. The CDR3 region has the DNA TGCAGCGTCGGGTGGGGTGAGCAGTTCTTC.